The source of this T cell receptor beta chain is a study of follicular helper T cells after annual influenza vaccination. The time point here: 2014-2015 season, pre-vaccination. Generated by immunoSEQ multiplex PCR, the TCRdb table keeps only in-frame clones and is missing some. This sample has thousands of clones, with more than 85% found just once. Germline CDR1 MNHEY, CDR2 SVGAGI. Germline trimming cut 6 bases from V and 4 bases from J; bases unmatched to any gene: 4. This CDR3 has 14 residues. The rearrangement links TRBV6-5 to TRBJ2-4; 9 nucleotides align to TRBD1. Sequences were derived from CXCR5+ CD38+ circulating T follicular helper cells from blood, sampled on the day of influenza vaccination. Stated subset: circulating Tfh, non-naive CD4+CXCR5+PD-1+ (ICOS+CD38+ or ICOS-CD38-). The TCR comes from an adult who received the influenza vaccine. This chain's CDR3 is CASSTGTGKNIQYF. CDR3 nucleotides: TGTGCCAGCAGCACCGGGACAGGGAAAAACATTCAGTACTTC.